This TCR beta chain was recorded in a study of PD-1 blockade in classical Hodgkin lymphoma. V lost 0 bases, J lost 5 bases, and 8 bases lay in between. This CDR3 has 13 amino acids. Per the germline V gene, CDR1 is SGDLS and CDR2 is YYNGEE. Every patient relapsed after autologous stem cell transplantation, and brentuximab vedotin exposure varied. Whole-study results and caveats: Why repertoires differed is undefined; disease activity or prior therapy possibly contributed. A significant rise in TCR diversity was seen by C4D1 for CD4+ cells but not for CD8+ cells. Newly diagnosed patients were said to have less baseline TCR diversity than healthy donors did.

This clone was picked up a small number of times. What it binds is not known. Some clones are missing from TCRdb's copy, which holds only in-frame ones; the method was immunoSEQ multiplex PCR. The sample has about 35,000 clones; just over 75% are singletons. This clonotype originated in a human donor with classical Hodgkin lymphoma. The V call is TRBV9, the J call TRBJ1-1; D not resolved. Here the sequenced sample was peripheral blood mononuclear cells (PBMCs), taken before the second cycle of nivolumab. DNA for the CDR3: TGTGCCAGCAGCGTAGGACCCGGGACTGAAGCTTTCTTT. It is translated as CASSVGPGTEAFF.